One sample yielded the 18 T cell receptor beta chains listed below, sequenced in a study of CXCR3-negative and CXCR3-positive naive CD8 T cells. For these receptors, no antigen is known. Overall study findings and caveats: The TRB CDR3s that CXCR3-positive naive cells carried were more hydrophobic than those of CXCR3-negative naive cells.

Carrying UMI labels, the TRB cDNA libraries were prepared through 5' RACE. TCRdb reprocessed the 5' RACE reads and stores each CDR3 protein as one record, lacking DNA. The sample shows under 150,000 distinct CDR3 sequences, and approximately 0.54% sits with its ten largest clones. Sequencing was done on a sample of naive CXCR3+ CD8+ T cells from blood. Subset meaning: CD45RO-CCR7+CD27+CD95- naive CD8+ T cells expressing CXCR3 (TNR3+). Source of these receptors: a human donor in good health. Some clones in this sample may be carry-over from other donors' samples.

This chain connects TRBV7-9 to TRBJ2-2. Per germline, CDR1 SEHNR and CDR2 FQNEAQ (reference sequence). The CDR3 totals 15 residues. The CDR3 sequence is CASSLPLPNTGELFF. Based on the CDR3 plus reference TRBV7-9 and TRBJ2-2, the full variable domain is DTGVSQNPRHKITKRGQNVTFRCDPISEHNRLYWYRQTLGQGPEFLTYFQNEAQLEKSRLLSDRFSAERPKGSFSTLEIQRTEQGDSAMYLCASSLPLPNTGELFFGEGSRLTVL.

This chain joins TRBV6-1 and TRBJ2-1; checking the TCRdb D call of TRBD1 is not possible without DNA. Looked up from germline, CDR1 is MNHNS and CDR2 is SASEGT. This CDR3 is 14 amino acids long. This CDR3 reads CASSEFSGYNEQFF.

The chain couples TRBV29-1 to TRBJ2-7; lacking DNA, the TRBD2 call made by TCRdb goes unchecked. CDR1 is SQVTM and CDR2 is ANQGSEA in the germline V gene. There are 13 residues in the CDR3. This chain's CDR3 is CSVELSGSPEQYF.

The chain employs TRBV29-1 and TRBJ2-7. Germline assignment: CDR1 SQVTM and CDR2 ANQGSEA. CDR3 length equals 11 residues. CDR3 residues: CSGGGQDEQYF.

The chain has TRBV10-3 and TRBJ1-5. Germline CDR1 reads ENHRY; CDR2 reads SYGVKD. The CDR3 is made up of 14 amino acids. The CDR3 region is CAISESRGFQPQHF.

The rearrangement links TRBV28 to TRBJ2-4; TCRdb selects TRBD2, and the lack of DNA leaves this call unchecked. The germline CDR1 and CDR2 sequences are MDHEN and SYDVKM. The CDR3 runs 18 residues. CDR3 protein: CASSATSGRAIAKNIQYF. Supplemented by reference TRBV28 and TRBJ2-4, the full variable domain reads DVKVTQSSRYLVKRTGEKVFLECVQDMDHENMFWYRQDPGLGLRLIYFSYDVKMKEKGDIPEGYSVSREKKERFSLILESASTNQTSMYLCASSATSGRAIAKNIQYFGAGTRLSVL.

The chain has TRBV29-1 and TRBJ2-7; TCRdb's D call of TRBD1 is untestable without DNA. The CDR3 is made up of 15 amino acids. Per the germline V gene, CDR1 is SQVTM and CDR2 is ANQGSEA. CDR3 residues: CSVEDNRDSGYEQYF.

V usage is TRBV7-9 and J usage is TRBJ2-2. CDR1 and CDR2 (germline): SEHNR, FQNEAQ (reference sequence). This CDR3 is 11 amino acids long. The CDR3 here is CASSPTGELFF.

CDR3 loop: CSVEDLAGGYTEAFF. This rearrangement joins TRBV29-1 to TRBJ1-1. The CDR3 spans 15 residues. In germline, CDR1 is SQVTM, CDR2 ANQGSEA.

CDR3 region: CASSLEDTMGDVFF. V is TRBV7-2 and J is TRBJ1-1; TCRdb names TRBD1, which stays unverified in the absence of DNA. The CDR3 runs to 14 residues. Per germline, CDR1 SGHTA and CDR2 FQGNSA.

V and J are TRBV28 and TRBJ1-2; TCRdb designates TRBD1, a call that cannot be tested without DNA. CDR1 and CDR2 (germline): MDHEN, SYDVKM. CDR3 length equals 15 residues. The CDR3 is CASSPLGGGAYGYTF.

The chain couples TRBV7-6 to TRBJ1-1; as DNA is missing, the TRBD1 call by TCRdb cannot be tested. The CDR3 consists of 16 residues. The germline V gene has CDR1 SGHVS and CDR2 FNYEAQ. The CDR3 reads CASSPEVGALNTEAFF.

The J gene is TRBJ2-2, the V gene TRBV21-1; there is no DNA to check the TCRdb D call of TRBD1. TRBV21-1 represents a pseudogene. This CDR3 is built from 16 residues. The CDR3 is CASSRYRGTNTGELFF.

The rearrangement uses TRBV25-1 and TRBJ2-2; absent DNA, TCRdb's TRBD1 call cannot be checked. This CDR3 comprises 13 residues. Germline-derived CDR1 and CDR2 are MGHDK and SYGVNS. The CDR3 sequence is CASRTGGTGELFF.

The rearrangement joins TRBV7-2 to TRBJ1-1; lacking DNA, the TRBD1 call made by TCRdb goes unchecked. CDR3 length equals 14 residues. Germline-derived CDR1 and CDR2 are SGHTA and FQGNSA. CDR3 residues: CASSLSWGDTEAFF.

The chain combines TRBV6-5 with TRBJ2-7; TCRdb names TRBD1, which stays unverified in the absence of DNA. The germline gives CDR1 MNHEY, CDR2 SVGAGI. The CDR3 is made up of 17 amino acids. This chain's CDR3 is CASSYSQQGVNPYEQYF.

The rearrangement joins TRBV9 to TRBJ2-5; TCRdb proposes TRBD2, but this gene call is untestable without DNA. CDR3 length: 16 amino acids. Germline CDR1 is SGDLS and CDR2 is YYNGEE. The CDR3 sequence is CASSVGSSLVQETQYF.

Here the CDR3 reads CASSTDAGTDFEQYF. The gene calls are TRBV28 and TRBJ2-7; TCRdb calls TRBD1, which cannot be checked without DNA. Germline V CDR1 and CDR2: MDHEN, SYDVKM. This CDR3 is built from 15 residues.